This record looks at one T cell receptor beta chain sequence and its context. Its antigen is unknown. The data derive from a study of OX40 agonist ivuxolimab in advanced cancers. The wider study: Participants averaged around 60 years of age (range about 23 to 79) and were about 85% male. Overall study findings and caveats: Near-lowest levels of clonal expansion characterized partial responders at 0.1-3.0 mg/kg. CD4+ and CD8+ blood T cells expanded clonally by week 6 at 0.1 to 3.0 mg/kg. The investigators did not determine what antigen specificity the expanded peripheral T cells had.

Some clones are missing from TCRdb's copy, which holds only in-frame ones; the method was immunoSEQ multiplex PCR. The sample contains 130,000 or so clones, approximately 90% of which appear only once. The V and J ends lost 2 bases and 3 bases respectively, with 12 bases between them. Germline V gives CDR1 SGHRS, CDR2 YFSETQ. This CDR3 contains 15 residues. Specimen: CD4+ or CD8+ T cells sorted from blood, collected in a trial of the OX40 agonist ivuxolimab. This chain uses TRBV5-1 with TRBJ1-3; a weak D match, TRBD1 (5 bases). This receptor was obtained from an adult with an advanced solid tumor such as melanoma, head and neck, liver or kidney cancer. The CDR3 nucleotides are TGCGCCAGCAGCTTACGAGGGGTAGATGGAAACACCATATATTTT. Its translation is CASSLRGVDGNTIYF. Full variable domain (rest looked up from reference TRBV5-1 and TRBJ1-3): KAGVTQTPRYLIKTRGQQVTLSCSPISGHRSVSWYQQTPGQGLQFLFEYFSETQRNKGNFPGRFSGRQFSNSRSEMNVSTLELGDSALYLCASSLRGVDGNTIYFGEGSWLTVV.